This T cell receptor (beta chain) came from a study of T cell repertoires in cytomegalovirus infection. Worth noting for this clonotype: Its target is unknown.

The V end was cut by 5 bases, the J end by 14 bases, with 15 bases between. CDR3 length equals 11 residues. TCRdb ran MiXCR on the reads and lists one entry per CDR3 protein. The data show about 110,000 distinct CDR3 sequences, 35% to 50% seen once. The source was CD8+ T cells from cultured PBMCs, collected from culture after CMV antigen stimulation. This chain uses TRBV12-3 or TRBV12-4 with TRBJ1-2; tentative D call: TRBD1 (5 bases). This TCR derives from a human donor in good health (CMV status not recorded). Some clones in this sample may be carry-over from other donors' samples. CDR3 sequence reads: CASSQGVTETF. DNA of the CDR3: TGTGCCAGCAGTCAAGGGGTTACGGAAACCTTC.